This T cell receptor beta chain emerged from a study of vaccination effects on CD4 cells after COVID-19. Across the study: The vaccine given was either BNT162b2 or mRNA-1273, in two doses.

The repertoire was sequenced with immunoSEQ multiplex PCR; TCRdb's copy has only in-frame clones and lacks some. The data contain about 21,000 clones, roughly 73% of them seen just once; the ten biggest clones take up 26%. With regard to this clone: What it recognizes is unknown.

Sequencing in the ViraFEST assay came after antigen-specific CD4+ T cells had been expanded with viral peptide pools, which were used to stimulate PBMC. After roughly 9 days in culture, the CD4+ T cells were isolated. People in the vaccine group had not been infected with SARS-CoV-2 before, and their nucleocapsid antibodies were negative. About 2 million PBMC were seeded per well and grown in the presence of roughly 10 IU/ml IL-2 and roughly 9.9 ug/ml peptides. Germline-derived CDR1 and CDR2 are SGHNT and YYREEE (reference sequence). The V gene end was trimmed by 2 bases and the J gene end by 11 bases; junction bases not matched to a gene: 4. The CDR3 runs to 14 residues.

The rearrangement joins TRBV5-4 to TRBJ2-1, with 13 bases lining up with TRBD2. Sequenced material: CD4+ T cells from PBMCs cultured with HCoV-NL63 spike peptides, taken before COVID-19 vaccination. The source of this sequence is a human donor who received a COVID-19 vaccine. The CDR3 here is CASSLRLAGGKQFF. The CDR3 DNA reads TGTGCCAGCAGCTTAAGACTAGCGGGAGGAAAGCAGTTCTTC.